The 11 T cell receptor beta chains below all came from one sample that was sequenced in a study of blood T cell repertoires in COVID-19. Here immunoSEQ multiplex PCR was the method, and the copy in TCRdb shows in-frame clones only, minus some. The table includes a few hundred thousand clones, more than 65% detected once. The sample comprised peripheral blood. The receptors stem from a person aged 65 to 85 with COVID-19, enrolled during active disease.

In this sample, this clone turned up once. The rearrangement joins TRBV7-2 to TRBJ2-3, with 10 bases that match TRBD2. Germline lookup yields CDR1 SGHTA and CDR2 FQGNSA. This CDR3 comprises 14 residues. With V trimmed by 3 bases and J by 5 bases, 2 bases remained unmatched. The CDR3 region has the DNA TGTGCCAGCAGCTTCAGCGGGAGGGTAGATACGCAGTATTTT. Amino acid sequence: CASSFSGRVDTQYF. Drawing the rest from reference TRBV7-2 and TRBJ2-3, the complete variable domain is GAGVSQSPSNKVTEKGKDVELRCDPISGHTALYWYRQSLGQGLEFLIYFQGNSAPDKSGLPSDRFSAERTGGSVSTLTIQRTQQEDSAVYLCASSFSGRVDTQYFGPGTRLTVL.

The gene calls are TRBV27 and TRBJ2-7; 11 positions agree with TRBD2. CDR1 is MNHEY and CDR2 is SMNVEV in the germline V gene (reference sequence). The CDR3 loop spans 17 amino acids. Losses at the gene ends were 1 base for V and 2 bases for J; bases not matched to a gene: 7. The CDR3 sequence: CASSLYALTSGTYEQYF. As DNA, the CDR3 is TGTGCCAGCAGTTTATACGCTTTGACTAGCGGGACCTACGAGCAGTACTTC.

This clone was recorded a few times. The V gene is TRBV6-5, the J gene TRBJ2-7; maybe TRBD1 (6 bases). There are 12 residues in the CDR3. CDR1 and CDR2 (germline): MNHEY, SVGAGI. V was pared by 7 bases and J by 6 bases, with 13 bases between. DNA of the CDR3: TGTGCCAGCAATAACAGGGTGGGCGAGCAGTACTTC. Protein: CASNNRVGEQYF.

The chain joins TRBV5-1 to TRBJ2-7; 15 bases agree with TRBD2. Germline-derived CDR1 and CDR2 are SGHRS and YFSETQ. Trimming removed 0 bases from V and 2 bases from J; junction bases left unmatched: 3. The CDR3 is 17 residues long. CDR3 amino acids: CASSLAGLAGGTYEQYF. CDR3 nucleotides: TGCGCCAGCAGCTTGGCCGGACTAGCGGGAGGGACCTACGAGCAGTACTTC.

The chain has TRBV7-2 and TRBJ1-3; 9 nucleotides line up with TRBD1. V dropped 4 bases and J dropped 11; count of bases not matched to a gene: 12. The CDR3 extends over 15 amino acids. Germline loops: CDR1 SGHTA, CDR2 FQGNSA. DNA for the CDR3: TGTGCCAGCAGCTCAGGCCCCGGACAGGGGCTAGCCATATATTTT. Translation gives CASSSGPGQGLAIYF.

The J gene is TRBJ1-2, the V gene TRBV2; 7 nucleotides agree with TRBD1. There are 17 residues in the CDR3. The germline CDR1 and CDR2 sequences are SNHLY and FYNNEI. Trimming at V came to 2 bases and at J to 6 bases, leaving 15 bases not matched to a gene. The CDR3 DNA reads TGTGCCAGCAGTGAATCGGGGGCACTTGACAGGGCGAATGGCTACACCTTC. This gives the protein CASSESGALDRANGYTF.

This clone was seen ten or more times. The chain links TRBV6-5 to TRBJ2-3, with 8 positions matching TRBD2. This CDR3 contains 13 residues. Germline loops: CDR1 MNHEY, CDR2 SVGAGI. The trim removed 9 bases at V and 0 bases at J, leaving 2 bases unmatched. The CDR3 reads CASTSGSTDTQYF. For the CDR3, the DNA is TGTGCCAGTACTAGCGGCAGCACAGATACGCAGTATTTT.

This clone occurred once. The chain recombines TRBV7-8 with TRBJ2-4, with D unresolved. V was pared by 8 bases and J by 9 bases, with 17 bases between. The CDR3 has 13 amino acids. Germline V lookup: CDR1 SGHVS, CDR2 FQNEAQ. Here the CDR3 reads CASSDISGGIQYF. CDR3 nucleotide sequence: TGTGCCAGCTCCGATATAAGTGGCGGCATTCAGTACTTC.

V and J are TRBV5-8 and TRBJ2-7; 9 nucleotides line up with TRBD1. Germline lookup yields CDR1 SGHTS and CDR2 YDEGEE. Trimming at V came to 5 bases and at J to 4 bases, leaving 7 bases not matched to a gene. CDR3 size: 14 residues. The CDR3 nucleotides read TGTGCCAGCAGACAAACAGGGGGCGGGTACGAGCAGTACTTC. Its translation is CASRQTGGGYEQYF.

In its sample, this clone was seen a few times. This chain links TRBV5-1 with TRBJ1-2, with 7 bases matching TRBD1. Trimming at V came to 3 bases and at J to 4 bases, leaving 3 bases not matched to a gene. The germline V gene encodes CDR1 SGHRS and CDR2 YFSETQ. This CDR3 is 13 amino acids long. The DNA of the CDR3 is TGCGCCAGCAGCTACGGGACAGCCTATGGCTACACCTTC. Translated: CASSYGTAYGYTF. Looking up the rest from reference TRBV5-1 and TRBJ1-2 gives the full variable domain: KAGVTQTPRYLIKTRGQQVTLSCSPISGHRSVSWYQQTPGQGLQFLFEYFSETQRNKGNFPGRFSGRQFSNSRSEMNVSTLELGDSALYLCASSYGTAYGYTFGSGTRLTVV.

V and J are TRBV6-2 or TRBV6-3 and TRBJ2-3, with 7 bases lining up with TRBD2. This CDR3 has 15 residues. The germline V gene has CDR1 MNHEY and CDR2 SVGEGT. J gave up 0 bases and V 2 bases, and 2 bases lay outside the gene matches. The CDR3 coding sequence is TGTGCCAGCAGTTACACTAGCGTAAGCACAGATACGCAGTATTTT. This gives the protein CASSYTSVSTDTQYF.